One sample yielded the 5 T cell receptor beta chains listed below, sequenced in a study of cytomegalovirus exposure and HLA in healthy donors. In the PCR, 60 Vbeta and 13 Jbeta primers were used. Clones were read by immunoSEQ multiplex PCR, and TCRdb kept only the in-frame ones, dropping some. The profile shows about 120,000 clones, about 75% of them singletons. Sequences were obtained from PBMCs. Every receptor here comes from a man aged 55 to 70 in good health and CMV-seropositive.

Many counts were recorded for this clone. V and J are TRBV6-5 and TRBJ2-7, with D maybe TRBD1 (5 bases). CDR3 length equals 15 residues. CDR1 is MNHEY, CDR2 SVGAGI, per germline. V lost 0 bases and J lost 5, with 14 bases in between. Here the CDR3 DNA reads TGTGCCAGCAGTTACTCCCGGACATTACCCCACGAGCAGTACTTC. Amino acids: CASSYSRTLPHEQYF.

This sequence joins TRBV9 and TRBJ1-3; D unclear. Germline lookup yields CDR1 SGDLS and CDR2 YYNGEE. V lost 4 bases, J lost 4 bases, and 6 bases lay in between. The CDR3 has 12 residues. CDR3 bases: TGTGCCAGCAGCAACTTGGGAAACACCATATATTTT. Amino acids: CASSNLGNTIYF.

CDR3 in DNA: TGTGCCAGCAGCTTACTTCGGAACGCGGGGGGCAACACAGATACGCAGTATTTT. Its protein is CASSLLRNAGGNTDTQYF. The gene calls are TRBV7-6 and TRBJ2-3, with 8 nucleotides matching TRBD2. Germline lookup yields CDR1 SGHVS and CDR2 FNYEAQ. After removal of 2 bases from V and 2 bases from J, the junction contained 12 bases not matched to a gene. The CDR3 loop spans 18 amino acids. The whole variable domain, filled in from reference TRBV7-6 and TRBJ2-3, reads GAGVSQSPRYKVTKRGQDVALRCDPISGHVSLYWYRQALGQGPEFLTYFNYEAQQDKSGLPNDRFSAERPEGSISTLTIQRTEQRDSAMYRCASSLLRNAGGNTDTQYFGPGTRLTVL.

This chain connects TRBV28 to TRBJ2-2; 10 positions match TRBD2. The V gene end was trimmed by 6 bases and the J gene end by 3 bases; junction bases not matched to a gene: 4. Germline values: CDR1 MDHEN, CDR2 SYDVKM. The CDR3 is 15 residues long. The CDR3 loop is CASRRTSGDTGELFF. The CDR3 DNA follows: TGTGCCAGCAGACGGACTAGCGGAGACACCGGGGAGCTGTTTTTT.

The chain joins TRBV28 to TRBJ2-7, with D possibly matching TRBD2 (6 bases). The V gene's germline CDR1 is MDHEN and CDR2 SYDVKM. Trimming stripped 8 bases from V and 2 bases from J, with 16 bases between. The CDR3 consists of 14 residues. CDR3 in DNA: TGTGCCAGCGAGGAGGGGACCTCTCCCTACGAGCAGTACTTC. It encodes CASEEGTSPYEQYF.